The clone carrying this T cell receptor beta chain has only one observation. The source of the sample is a study of blood T cell repertoires in COVID-19. Study overall: Italy, Spain and the United States were the sources of the convalescent and acute COVID-19 samples. T cells, B-cell-depleted T cells, or PBMCs provided the cDNA or gDNA that served as material.

Germline V gene data show CDR1 as SGHRS and CDR2 as YFSETQ. Trimming removed 5 bases from V and 1 base from J, with 14 bases in between. The CDR3 sequence is 15 residues long. How the authors handled the data: Amplified reference gene primers provided the basis for estimating nucleated cell counts. Produced via immunoSEQ multiplex PCR; TCRdb's table is partial and in-frame only. V and J calls and clone size follow that table, whereas D and trimming were derived from the DNA. In the table there are about 29,000 clones, roughly 82% of which are singletons. The chain combines TRBV5-1 with TRBJ2-3; D might be TRBD1 (6 bases). The receptor was isolated from a man aged 80 or over with active or convalescent COVID-19. The sequenced sample consisted of peripheral blood. CDR3 in amino acids: CASRVRGEGTDTQYF. Written as DNA, the CDR3 is TGCGCCAGCAGAGTCAGGGGCGAAGGCACAGATACGCAGTATTTT.